The T cell receptor (beta chain) under discussion was sequenced for a study of vaccination and CD4 T cells after COVID-19. Study details: Convalescent participants consisted of six males and four females, two being Hispanic. Diagnosis preceded the drawing of post-COVID samples by a median 101 days (range 35 to 161). Vaccination of participants consisted of two doses of either BNT162b2 or mRNA-1273 vaccine.

V lost 7 bases and J lost 0, with 11 bases in between. CDR1 is SGHTA and CDR2 is FQGNSA in the germline V gene. The CDR3 length is 14 residues. Only a few counts were recorded for this clonotype. Its antigen is not known. The treatment denotes: approximately 10-day PBMC culture with coronavirus spike peptide pools or control peptides (ViraFEST assay). General study findings and limits: Spike mono-reactivity was the property of 304 of 307 vaccine-specific clones in convalescent patients.

The Oncomine TCR Beta short-read assay sequenced DNA from cultured CD4+ T cells. TCRdb reanalysed the PCR reads using MiXCR and keeps one entry per CDR3 protein. This table holds just over 15,000 distinct CDR3 sequences, roughly 71% found once. Material: CD4+ T cells from blood, cultured in vitro. This sequence originates from a human donor who had recovered from COVID-19. The V gene is TRBV7-2, the J gene TRBJ2-3; tentatively, D is TRBD1 (5 bases). For the CDR3, the DNA is TGTGCCAGCAAGGGGATCCCTAGCACAGATACGCAGTATTTT. Protein: CASKGIPSTDTQYF.